This is a list of T cell receptor beta chains from one sample in a study of cytomegalovirus exposure and HLA in healthy donors. Clones were sequenced by immunoSEQ multiplex PCR, and TCRdb holds only the in-frame ones, with some missing. The ten top clones account for 15% to 19%, within a sample of more than 75,000 clones. Sequences were obtained from PBMCs. The receptor set was obtained from a man between 50 and 59 years old in good health and CMV-seropositive. Each CDR3 is given with its conserved first and last residue. The order of the fields is J gene, D gene, V gene, CDR3 DNA, CDR3 protein. The D gene is left open where the match is weak.

j_gene: TRBJ2-1
d_gene: NA
v_gene: TRBV6-5
CDR3nt: TGTGCCAGCAGTTGGACGGCAAGGAGGGGTGAGCAGTTCTTC
CDR3aa: CASSWTARRGEQFF

j_gene: TRBJ1-2
d_gene: TRBD1
v_gene: TRBV7-9
CDR3nt: TGTGCCAGCAGCTTAGGGGAGACAGGGTACGGCTACACCTTC
CDR3aa: CASSLGETGYGYTF

j_gene: TRBJ2-1
d_gene: NA
v_gene: TRBV11-2
CDR3nt: TGTGCCAGCAGCTTATGGTCTAGCCTAAGCAATGAGCAGTTCTTC
CDR3aa: CASSLWSSLSNEQFF

j_gene: TRBJ2-1
d_gene: TRBD2
v_gene: TRBV4-3
CDR3nt: TGCGCCAGCAGCCAAGGGCGGGAGGGGGTGGAGCAGTTCTTC
CDR3aa: CASSQGREGVEQFF

j_gene: TRBJ1-1
d_gene: NA
v_gene: TRBV29-1
CDR3nt: TGCAGCGGTACTACGAACACTGAAGCTTTCTTT
CDR3aa: CSGTTNTEAFF

j_gene: TRBJ2-2
d_gene: NA
v_gene: TRBV5-1
CDR3nt: TGCGCCAGCAGCTTCCAGCGGGACACCGGGGAGCTGTTTTTT
CDR3aa: CASSFQRDTGELFF

j_gene: TRBJ1-1
d_gene: NA
v_gene: TRBV10-3
CDR3nt: TGTGCCATCAGTGAGTCGCAGGGAGAAGCTTTCTTT
CDR3aa: CAISESQGEAFF

j_gene: TRBJ2-7
d_gene: TRBD2
v_gene: TRBV29-1
CDR3nt: TGCAGCGTGGGGGGGTCCCATAGCTCCTACGAGCAGTACTTC
CDR3aa: CSVGGSHSSYEQYF

j_gene: TRBJ1-2
d_gene: NA
v_gene: TRBV5-1
CDR3nt: TGCGCCAGCAGCTTGGAGGGGAGGGAGTATGGCTACACCTTC
CDR3aa: CASSLEGREYGYTF

j_gene: TRBJ2-5
d_gene: TRBD2
v_gene: TRBV7-2
CDR3nt: TGTGCCAGCAGCTCTCTAGCGGCTGGACAAGAGACCCAGTACTTC
CDR3aa: CASSSLAAGQETQYF

j_gene: TRBJ1-5
d_gene: NA
v_gene: TRBV4-1
CDR3nt: TGCGCCAGCAGCCAAGAAACCGGTGTTCCTCAGCCCCAGCATTTT
CDR3aa: CASSQETGVPQPQHF

j_gene: TRBJ1-5
d_gene: TRBD1
v_gene: TRBV18
CDR3nt: TGTGCCAGCTCACCGGGACAGATGAATCAGCCCCAGCATTTT
CDR3aa: CASSPGQMNQPQHF

j_gene: TRBJ1-2
d_gene: NA
v_gene: TRBV6-5
CDR3nt: TGTGCCAGCAGGGCCGTGTCGGGCAGGGACTATGGCTACACCTTC
CDR3aa: CASRAVSGRDYGYTF

j_gene: TRBJ1-5
d_gene: NA
v_gene: TRBV6-1
CDR3nt: TGTGCCAGCAGTGTCGACACAGGGTATCAGCCCCAGCATTTT
CDR3aa: CASSVDTGYQPQHF

j_gene: TRBJ2-1
d_gene: TRBD2
v_gene: TRBV2
CDR3nt: TGTGCCAGCAGCACACTAGCGGGAGCAAATGAGCAGTTCTTC
CDR3aa: CASSTLAGANEQFF